This T cell receptor (beta chain) was observed in a study of blood T cell repertoires in COVID-19. Study-level background: Some COVID-19 samples were acute and others convalescent; all came from the United States, Italy and Spain. T cells, B-cell-depleted T cells, or PBMCs supplied cDNA or gDNA.

As handled by the study authors: Estimated nucleated cell counts came from reference gene primer amplification. Sequencing used immunoSEQ multiplex PCR; TCRdb keeps in-frame clones, though not all of them. The V and J calls and clone size come from that table; D and trimming were worked out from the DNA. The sample holds fewer than 200,000 clones, about four fifths seen once. The CDR3 covers 15 residues. Germline values: CDR1 KGHDR, CDR2 SFDVKD. Trimming cost V 4 bases and J 2 bases; bases outside gene matches: 5. This clone was detected only a few times. The clonotype originates from a man aged 55-75 years with acute or convalescent COVID-19. The sequenced sample consisted of peripheral blood. The V gene is TRBV24-1, the J gene TRBJ2-7, with TRBD1 matching over 9 bases. CDR3 sequence reads: CATSDPGQGAYEQYF. CDR3 coding DNA: TGTGCCACCAGTGACCCGGGACAGGGAGCCTACGAGCAGTACTTC.